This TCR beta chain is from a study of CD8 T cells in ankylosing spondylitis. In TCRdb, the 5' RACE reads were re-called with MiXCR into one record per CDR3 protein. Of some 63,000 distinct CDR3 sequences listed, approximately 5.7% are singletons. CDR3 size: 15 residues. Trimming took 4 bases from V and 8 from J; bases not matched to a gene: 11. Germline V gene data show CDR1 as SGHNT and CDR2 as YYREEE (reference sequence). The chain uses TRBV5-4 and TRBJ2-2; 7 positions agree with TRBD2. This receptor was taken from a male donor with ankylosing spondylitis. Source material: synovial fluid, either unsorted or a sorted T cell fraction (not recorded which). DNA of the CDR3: TGTGCCAGCAGCCGGGAGGCAGGACAATGGGGGGAGCTGTTTTTT. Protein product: CASSREAGQWGELFF.